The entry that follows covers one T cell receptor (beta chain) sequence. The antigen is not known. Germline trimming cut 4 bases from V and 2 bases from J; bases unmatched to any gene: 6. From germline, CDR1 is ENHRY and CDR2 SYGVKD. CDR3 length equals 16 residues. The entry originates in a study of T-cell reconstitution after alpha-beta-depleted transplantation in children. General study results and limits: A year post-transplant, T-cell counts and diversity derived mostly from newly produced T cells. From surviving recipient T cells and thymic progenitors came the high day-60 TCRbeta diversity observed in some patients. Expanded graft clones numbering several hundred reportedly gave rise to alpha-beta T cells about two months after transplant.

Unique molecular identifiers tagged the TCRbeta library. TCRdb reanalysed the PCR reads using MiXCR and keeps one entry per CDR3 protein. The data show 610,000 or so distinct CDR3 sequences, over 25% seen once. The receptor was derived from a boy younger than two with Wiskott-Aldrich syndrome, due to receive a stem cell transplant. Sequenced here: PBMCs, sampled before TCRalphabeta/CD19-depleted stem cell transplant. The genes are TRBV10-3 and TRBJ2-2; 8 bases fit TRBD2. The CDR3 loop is CAISGRTSRNTGELFF. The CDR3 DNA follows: TGTGCCATCAGTGGGAGGACTAGCCGAAACACCGGGGAGCTGTTTTTT.